This TCR beta chain originates from a study of T cells in Graves' hyperthyroidism and ophthalmopathy. Study-wide points: Separating ophthalmopathy from stable hyperthyroidism was achieved by a 13 V-J model.

Fresh 10 ml peripheral blood yielded PBMCs. Trimming stripped 1 base from V and 5 bases from J, with 11 bases between. This CDR3 has 14 residues. Germline V lookup: CDR1 KGHSH, CDR2 LQKENI. This clonotype was counted a single time. No antigen is known for it. TCR beta CDR3 region amplification was performed from RNA transcripts. A set of HTBI primers served as the primers for a first-round RT-PCR of the TCR CDR3. One entry per CDR3 protein results from TCRdb running MiXCR on the multiplex PCR reads. The sample lists 410,000 or so distinct CDR3 sequences, under 15% occurring once. The sequence derives from a man between 18 and 29 years old with Graves' ophthalmopathy. The chain carries TRBV18 and TRBJ1-1; weak D call: TRBD1 (6 bases). Sequenced: blood. CDR3 sequence (DNA): TGTGCCAGCTCACCACTGGGGGCAGTTACTGAAGCTTTCTTT. Translating gives CASSPLGAVTEAFF.